These 9 T cell receptor beta chains originate from one sample sequenced in a study of blood T cell repertoires in COVID-19. TCRdb keeps only in-frame clones here, not all; method: immunoSEQ multiplex PCR. The table lists roughly 120,000 clones, around 85% of them singletons, with approximately 5.1% in the top ten. The material sequenced was peripheral blood. These receptors were collected from an older woman with COVID-19, enrolled during active disease.

CDR3 residues: CASSTTGANYGYTF. Written as DNA, the CDR3 is TGTGCCAGCAGTACCACAGGGGCCAACTATGGCTACACCTTC. The chain carries TRBV6-2 or TRBV6-3 and TRBJ1-2; TRBD1 aligns across 7 bases. V shed 5 bases and J 2 bases; nucleotides not matched to a gene: 5. This CDR3 is 14 amino acids long. The germline V gene encodes CDR1 MNHEY and CDR2 SVGEGT.

This clone came up a few times. The chain joins TRBV7-2 to TRBJ1-5, with TRBD1 matching 9 bases. The CDR3 totals 15 residues. Germline trimming cut 5 bases from V and 5 bases from J; bases unmatched to any gene: 7. The germline CDR1 and CDR2 sequences are SGHTA and FQGNSA. The CDR3 reads CASSPVWTGDQPQHF. The CDR3, as DNA: TGTGCCAGCAGCCCAGTTTGGACAGGGGATCAGCCCCAGCATTTT. The full variable domain, with the rest looked up from reference TRBV7-2 and TRBJ1-5, is GAGVSQSPSNKVTEKGKDVELRCDPISGHTALYWYRQSLGQGLEFLIYFQGNSAPDKSGLPSDRFSAERTGGSVSTLTIQRTQQEDSAVYLCASSPVWTGDQPQHFGDGTRLSIL.

The chain has TRBV4-3 and TRBJ1-4, with TRBD1 matching over 7 bases. The V gene's germline CDR1 is LGHNA and CDR2 YSLEER. The length of the CDR3 is 15 residues. J lost 5 bases, V lost 5 bases, and 8 bases had no gene match. CDR3 amino acids: CASSSPEGANEKLFF. CDR3 bases: TGCGCCAGCAGCAGCCCAGAGGGGGCCAATGAAAAACTGTTTTTT.

This clone was seen only a few times. V gene TRBV4-1 combines with J gene TRBJ1-2; D perhaps matches TRBD1 (6 bases). Germline V gives CDR1 MGHRA, CDR2 YSYEKL. The V and J ends lost 0 bases and 0 bases respectively, with 8 bases between them. The CDR3 totals 15 residues. The CDR3 loop reads CASSQESGANYGYTF. The CDR3 bases are TGCGCCAGCAGCCAAGAGTCAGGGGCTAACTATGGCTACACCTTC.

This clone has a single count. The rearrangement uses TRBV12-3 or TRBV12-4 and TRBJ2-2; no clear D gene. V lost 3 bases and J lost 7, with 6 bases in between. CDR3 length: 12 residues. The CDR3 loop reads CASSFFVGELFF. DNA of the CDR3: TGTGCCAGCAGTTTTTTCGTCGGGGAGCTGTTTTTT.

This chain links TRBV5-4 with TRBJ2-1; 8 positions match TRBD1. The CDR3 consists of 16 residues. The germline V gene encodes CDR1 SGHNT and CDR2 YYREEE (reference sequence). With 3 bases clipped from V and 4 bases from J, the junction kept 9 bases outside the gene matches. The CDR3 reads CASSYGGTGRYNEQFF. As DNA, the CDR3 is TGTGCCAGCAGCTACGGTGGGACAGGAAGATACAATGAGCAGTTCTTC.

This clone was found a few times. J is TRBJ2-5 and V is TRBV11-1; D is uncertain. This CDR3 has 14 residues. Trimming cost V 3 bases and J 1 base, with 9 bases left between them. Germline V gene sequence: CDR1 SGHAT, CDR2 FQDESV (reference sequence). The CDR3 nucleotides read TGTGCCAGCAGCTTGGGCCCCTCCCAAGAGACCCAGTACTTC. The encoded protein is CASSLGPSQETQYF.

The rearrangement uses TRBV29-1 and TRBJ1-1; 7 bases match TRBD1. Germline-derived CDR1 and CDR2 are SQVTM and ANQGSEA. CDR3 length: 13 amino acids. Unmatched junction bases numbered 4, after V lost 6 bases and J lost 0 bases. CDR3 residues: CSVAGQMNTEAFF. The CDR3 coding sequence is TGCAGCGTCGCGGGACAGATGAACACTGAAGCTTTCTTT. Full variable domain (remainder filled in from reference TRBV29-1 and TRBJ1-1): SAVISQKPSRDICQRGTSLTIQCQVDSQVTMMFWYRQQPGQSLTLIATANQGSEATYESGFVIDKFPISRPNLTFSTLTVSNMSPEDSSIYLCSVAGQMNTEAFFGQGTRLTVV.

The gene calls are TRBV5-6 and TRBJ1-4; 7 nucleotides align to TRBD1. CDR3 length: 15 amino acids. Germline V gene sequence: CDR1 SGHDT, CDR2 YYEEEE. The trim removed 0 bases at V and 7 bases at J, leaving 6 bases unmatched. CDR3 nucleotide sequence: TGTGCCAGCAGCTTGGCCCTGGCAGGGGGTGAAAAACTGTTTTTT. This gives the protein CASSLALAGGEKLFF. The whole variable domain, filled in from reference TRBV5-6 and TRBJ1-4, reads DAGVTQSPTHLIKTRGQQVTLRCSPKSGHDTVSWYQQALGQGPQFIFQYYEEEERQRGNFPDRFSGHQFPNYSSELNVNALLLGDSALYLCASSLALAGGEKLFFGSGTQLSVL.